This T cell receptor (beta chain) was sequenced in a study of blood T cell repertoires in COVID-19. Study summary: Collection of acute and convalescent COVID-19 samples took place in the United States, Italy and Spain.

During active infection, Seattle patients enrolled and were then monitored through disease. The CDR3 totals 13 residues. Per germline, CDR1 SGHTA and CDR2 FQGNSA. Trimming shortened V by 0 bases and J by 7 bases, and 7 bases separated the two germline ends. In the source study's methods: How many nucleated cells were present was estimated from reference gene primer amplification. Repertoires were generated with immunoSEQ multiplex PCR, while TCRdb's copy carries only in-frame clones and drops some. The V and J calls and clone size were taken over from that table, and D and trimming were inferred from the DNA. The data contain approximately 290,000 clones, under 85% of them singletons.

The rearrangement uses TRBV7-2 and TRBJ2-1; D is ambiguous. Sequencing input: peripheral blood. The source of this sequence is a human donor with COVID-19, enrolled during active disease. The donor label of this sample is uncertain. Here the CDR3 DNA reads TGTGCCAGCAGCTTAGCGAGCTGGAATGAGCAGTTCTTC. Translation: CASSLASWNEQFF. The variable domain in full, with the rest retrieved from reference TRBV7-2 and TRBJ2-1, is GAGVSQSPSNKVTEKGKDVELRCDPISGHTALYWYRQSLGQGLEFLIYFQGNSAPDKSGLPSDRFSAERTGGSVSTLTIQRTQQEDSAVYLCASSLASWNEQFFGPGTRLTVL.